These 9 T cell receptor beta chains share one sample of origin, sequenced in a study of T cells in Graves' hyperthyroidism and ophthalmopathy. RNA transcripts yielded amplified TCR beta CDR3 regions. The HTBI primer set was used in a first-round RT-PCR of the TCR CDR3. TCRdb re-derived calls from the multiplex PCR reads in MiXCR, one entry per CDR3 protein. The sample shows around 270,000 distinct CDR3 sequences, roughly 20% of them seen only once. The sample consisted of blood. The source of these receptors is a man aged 50 or older with Graves' ophthalmopathy.

The rearrangement uses TRBV3-1 and TRBJ1-4; D may be TRBD1 (6 bases). The V end was cut by 2 bases, the J end by 5 bases, with 9 bases between. The CDR3 spans 14 residues. The germline V gene encodes CDR1 LGHDT and CDR2 YNNKEL (reference sequence). CDR3 amino acids: CASSQWGQNEKLFF. CDR3 coding DNA: TGTGCCAGCAGCCAATGGGGGCAGAATGAAAAACTGTTTTTT.

The chain combines TRBV6-1 with TRBJ2-3; a possible D gene is TRBD2 (5 bases). The V end was cut by 2 bases, the J end by 5 bases, with 20 bases between. The CDR3 runs to 17 residues. The V gene's germline CDR1 is MNHNS and CDR2 SASEGT. The CDR3 coding sequence is TGTGCCAGCAGTGAAACCCACCCGGGGATGGGTGGAGATACGCAGTATTTT. Residues: CASSETHPGMGGDTQYF.

The genes are TRBV4-1 and TRBJ2-7, with D maybe TRBD1 (6 bases). The CDR3 sequence is 15 residues long. CDR1 and CDR2 from the germline V gene are MGHRA and YSYEKL. Trimming took 3 bases from V and 2 from J, leaving 14 bases between them. The CDR3 DNA sequence: TGCGCCAGCAGCCAGATTACAGGGTCTCCCTACGAGCAGTACTTC. Protein product: CASSQITGSPYEQYF.

A word on this clonotype: A much larger clonotype is one base distant, so this may be a read error. The CDR3 coding sequence is TGTGCCAGCAGTGGACCGACTAGCGGGAGTTTCTACGAGCAGTACTTC. Protein sequence: CASSGPTSGSFYEQYF. V is TRBV6-2 or TRBV6-3 and J is TRBJ2-7, with 12 bases aligning to TRBD2. The V gene's germline CDR1 is MNHEY and CDR2 SVGEGT. This CDR3 contains 16 residues. J lost 3 bases, V lost 5 bases, and 8 bases had no gene match.

This clonotype was counted only a few times. The chain is built from TRBV7-9 and TRBJ1-1, with D possibly TRBD1 on 5 matching bases. Germline loops: CDR1 SEHNR, CDR2 FQNEAQ (reference sequence). The CDR3 loop spans 15 amino acids. V lost 5 bases and J 6 bases, leaving 19 bases between the germline ends. CDR3 residues: CASSPGTGGSAEAFF. CDR3 nucleotide sequence: TGTGCCAGCAGCCCCGGGACGGGCGGGAGTGCTGAAGCTTTCTTT.

The CDR3 sequence is CASSYSPSGSVLETQYF. Here the CDR3 DNA reads TGTGCCAGCAGTTATTCCCCTAGCGGGAGTGTCTTAGAGACCCAGTACTTC. The chain uses TRBV6-9 and TRBJ2-5, with 10 bases matching TRBD2. Trimming removed 0 bases from V and 4 bases from J; junction bases left unmatched: 8. Germline CDR1 and CDR2: MNHGY and SVAAGI. The CDR3 extends over 17 amino acids.

The chain recombines TRBV7-3 with TRBJ2-3; TRBD1 might be the D (5 bases). The CDR3 contains 15 residues. The germline CDR1 and CDR2 sequences are SGHTA and FQGTGA. V was cut by 1 base and J by 2 bases, with 10 bases left in between. CDR3 coding DNA: TGTGCCAGCAGCTTAAAGCAGGGCAACACAGATACGCAGTATTTT. Protein: CASSLKQGNTDTQYF.

This clonotype was observed many times. This sequence joins TRBV30 and TRBJ1-2; D unclear. Germline CDR1 is GTSNPN and CDR2 is SVGIG (reference sequence). The CDR3 is 14 residues long. Trimming took 0 bases from V and 2 from J, leaving 10 bases between them. For the CDR3, the DNA is TGTGCCTGGAGTGTAAGCCGAGAAAACTATGGCTACACCTTC. Amino acids: CAWSVSRENYGYTF.

The chain carries TRBV28 and TRBJ2-6; D is uncertain. The germline V gene has CDR1 MDHEN and CDR2 SYDVKM. The V gene lost 5 bases and the J gene lost 2 bases, with 13 bases spanning the gap. The CDR3 is 16 amino acids. The CDR3 protein is CASSVMTPAGANVLTF. DNA for the CDR3: TGTGCCAGCAGTGTAATGACCCCTGCTGGGGCCAACGTCCTGACTTTC.